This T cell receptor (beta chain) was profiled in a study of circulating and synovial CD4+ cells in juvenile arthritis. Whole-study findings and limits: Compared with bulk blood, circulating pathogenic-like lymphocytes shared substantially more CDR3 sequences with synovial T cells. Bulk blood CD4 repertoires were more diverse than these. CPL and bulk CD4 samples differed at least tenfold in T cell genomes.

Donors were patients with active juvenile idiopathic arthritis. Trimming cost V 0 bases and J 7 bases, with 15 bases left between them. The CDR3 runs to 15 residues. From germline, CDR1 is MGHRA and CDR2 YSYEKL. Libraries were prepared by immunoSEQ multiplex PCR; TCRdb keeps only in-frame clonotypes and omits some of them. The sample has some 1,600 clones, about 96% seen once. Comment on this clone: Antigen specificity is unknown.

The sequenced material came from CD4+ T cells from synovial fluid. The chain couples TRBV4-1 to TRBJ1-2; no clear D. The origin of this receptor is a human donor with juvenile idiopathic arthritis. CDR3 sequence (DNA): TGCGCCAGCAGCCAAGATCAGTCGGGGTTAGGTGGCTACACCTTC. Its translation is CASSQDQSGLGGYTF.